Listed here is a single T cell receptor beta chain. Its antigen is not yet known. Per-base quality was not reported, and no clone a single base away is much larger than it. In the same sample, other DNA sequences code for this CDR3. This record comes from a study of shared clonotypes between healthy human individuals (dated by TCRdb to between 2020 and 2021). For the wider study: Three men and two women, aged 18 to 49 years, made up the cohort. Each donor's leukapheresis produced roughly between roughly 0.85 and 10 billion PBMCs. Different laboratories and diverse techniques were used to prepare libraries and sequence TCR repertoires, to increase sequencing depth and limit assay-specific biases. For each donor, CD4 naive and CD4 memory were each given three plates, CD8 naive was given two plates, and CD8 memory was given one plate. The study deeply sequenced blood TCR repertoires of five healthy adults to estimate repertoire size and the extent of clonotype sharing between individuals.

The donors were healthy, HIV-negative adults who had no recently reported acute infections or vaccinations. Only Caucasian adults living in Nashville, Tennessee, USA were represented among the donors. Magnetic negative selection was used to enrich CD4+ T cells, after which naive cells were positively selected on CD45RA and the negative fraction became the memory subset. Blood was collected by leukapheresis, and PBMCs were isolated by Ficoll-Histopaque density gradient centrifugation and then cryopreserved in liquid nitrogen vapor phase. Analytical flow cytometry was used to check the purity and quantity of every magnetically sorted T cell population. From each sorted fraction, genomic DNA was isolated and quantified by UV absorbance on a Nanodrop 2000c. Study-level results and caveats: Pairwise subsampling indicated that sequencing depth was expected to affect the degree of clonotype sharing among donors. Because the study included a small number of donors, the genetic and exposure-history diversity represented was limited. Sharing across a few donors was observed for about 4.8% of naive CD4, under 4% of naive CD8, 2% to 2.5% of memory CD4, and 0.4% of memory CD8 clonotypes. Sampling was restricted to blood, and TCR repertoires in tissue are likely to differ from TCR repertoires in blood. Larger estimated clonotype richness was generally found for naive subsets than for memory subsets. Clonotypes shared by all four sorted-subset donors showed higher generation probabilities than non-shared clonotypes. Incomplete sequencing was indicated by rarefaction of sorted-subset datasets, despite the large sequencing depth.

TCR CDR3 regions were amplified from genomic DNA by multiplex PCR using the deep immunoSEQ assay. Extracted genomic DNA from each cell subset was distributed evenly across all wells of several immunoSEQ 96-well plates, and each plate was treated as a replicate. For sorted subsets, roughly 200 ng of genomic DNA, equivalent to 25,000 to 30,000 T cell genomes, went into each replicate PCR. Purified libraries were quantified with a Qubit 3.0 fluorometer, sized on a Bioanalyzer 2100, and re-quantified with the KAPA Library Quantification kit. Every immunoSEQ 96-well plate was sequenced on a separate single-read 150-cycle Illumina NextSeq 550 flow cell. The authors' pipeline ran thus. Because the immunoSEQ output included only junctional sequences and no quality scores, the filtering could not be the same as the filtering used for full-length reads. Sequences were annotated with PyIR, a Python wrapper for IgBLAST v1.9, using IMGT germline references to assign V/J genes and CDR3. Any read was removed if the V/J assignment was weak (E-value above 1e-6), the CDR3 was missing, or the read contained stop codons, out-of-frame junctions, or ambiguous translated residues. V3J clonotypes were defined as sequences sharing an identical inferred V gene, J gene, and CDR3 amino acid sequence. Percentage overlap between repertoires was computed as shared unique clonotypes divided by the size of the smaller repertoire. Richness of each repertoire was evaluated using RTK rarefaction, the Chao1 estimator, and Recon v2.1 estimates of unobserved clonotypes. Generation probabilities were computed with OLGA for all TCRbeta clonotypes obtained by the gDNA method from several donors. The clones in this table, taken by TCRdb from immuneACCESS, are in-frame only. Not every clone is retained; where verified, under half of the shortfall comes from an unresolved V gene, and the cause of the rest is unknown. V, J and clone size are taken as reported in that table, and D and trimming were inferred from the DNA itself. A total of 2,500,000 or so clones appear in this sample, around nine tenths of them only once. The ten most abundant clones make up roughly 0.13% of the sample.

This clonotype originated in a man between 18 and 35 years old in good health. The sample was naive CD4+ T cells sorted from blood. Read against the paper, the sample's cell subset or site label means: CD45RA+ positively selected.

The DNA sequence is given as TGTGCCAGCAGTTTTGGGACAGGGAGCAATCAGCCCCAGCATTTT. It encodes CASSFGTGSNQPQHF. Here the chain combines TRBV27 and TRBJ1-5; TRBD1 matches 9 bases in the middle. Including the terminal cysteine and phenylalanine, the CDR3 comprises 15 residues. Kept here is only the CDR3 DNA, which spans 45 bases and is read in frame from base 1. Here V drops 3 bases and J drops 1 base, and the junction holds 1 base not matched to any gene. The CDR1 and CDR2 encoded by the germline V gene (reference sequence) are MNHEY and SMNVEV.